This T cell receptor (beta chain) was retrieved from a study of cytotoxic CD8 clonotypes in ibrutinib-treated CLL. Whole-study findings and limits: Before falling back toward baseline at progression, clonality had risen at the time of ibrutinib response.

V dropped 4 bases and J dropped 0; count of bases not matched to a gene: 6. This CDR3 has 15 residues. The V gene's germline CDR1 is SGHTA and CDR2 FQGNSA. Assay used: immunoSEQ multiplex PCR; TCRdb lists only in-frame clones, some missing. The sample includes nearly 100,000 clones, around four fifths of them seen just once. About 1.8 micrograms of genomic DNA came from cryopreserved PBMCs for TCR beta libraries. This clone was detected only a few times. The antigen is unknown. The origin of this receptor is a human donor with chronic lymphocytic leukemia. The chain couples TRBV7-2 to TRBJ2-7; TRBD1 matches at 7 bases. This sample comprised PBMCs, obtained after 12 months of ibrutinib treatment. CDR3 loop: CASSSTGASSYEQYF. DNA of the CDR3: TGTGCCAGCAGCTCTACAGGGGCCAGCTCCTACGAGCAGTACTTC.